The rows below give T cell receptor beta chains drawn from one sample of a study of blood T cells in healthy people across ages. TCRdb ran MiXCR on the 5' RACE reads and lists one entry per CDR3 protein. Of 600,000 to 1,000,000 distinct CDR3 sequences in the sample, 20% to 25% are singletons; the top ten hold approximately 3.7%. These data also formed part of another study, on T cells of mothers and their children.

The sample consisted of blood. These receptors all stem from a boy between 10 and 17 years old in good health. The CDR3 runs from the conserved cysteine through the conserved F or W. A D gene is named only where the DNA matches it firmly. Clone size is stated in some rows and not others, as once, few, many or a class when expanded.

d_call: TRBD1; j_call: TRBJ2-6; cdr3_length: 15; v_call: TRBV29-1; clone_size: NA; cdr3_aa: CSVKDRVDGANVLAF; cdr3_nt: TGCAGCGTTAAGGACAGGGTTGATGGGGCCAACGTCCTGGCTTTC
d_call: TRBD1; j_call: TRBJ1-3; cdr3_length: 14; v_call: TRBV28; clone_size: few; cdr3_aa: CASRGDRALYTIYF; cdr3_nt: TGTGCCAGCAGGGGGGACAGGGCCTTATACACCATATATTTT
d_call: NA; j_call: TRBJ2-3; cdr3_length: 13; v_call: TRBV27; clone_size: NA; cdr3_aa: CASTRSFIDTQYF; cdr3_nt: TGTGCCAGCACCCGCTCCTTTATCGATACGCAGTATTTT
d_call: NA; j_call: TRBJ2-1; cdr3_length: 15; v_call: TRBV21-1; clone_size: NA; cdr3_aa: CASSARDRVIHEQFF; cdr3_nt: TGTGCCAGCAGCGCCCGGGACAGGGTAATCCATGAGCAGTTCTTC
d_call: TRBD2; j_call: TRBJ2-7; cdr3_length: 15; v_call: TRBV5-4; clone_size: NA; cdr3_aa: CASSLELAGAYEQYF; cdr3_nt: TGTGCCAGCAGCTTGGAACTAGCGGGGGCCTACGAGCAGTACTTC
d_call: TRBD2; j_call: TRBJ2-1; cdr3_length: 16; v_call: TRBV12-3/TRBV12-4; clone_size: NA; cdr3_aa: CASSLMGLAAHNEQFF; cdr3_nt: TGTGCCAGCAGTTTGATGGGGCTAGCGGCTCACAATGAGCAGTTCTTC
d_call: TRBD2; j_call: TRBJ2-7; cdr3_length: 13; v_call: TRBV20-1; clone_size: few; cdr3_aa: CSANPGTSYEQYF; cdr3_nt: TGCAGTGCAAACCCCGGGACTAGCTACGAGCAGTACTTC
d_call: NA; j_call: TRBJ1-4; cdr3_length: 14; v_call: TRBV2; clone_size: NA; cdr3_aa: CASTLRTWGEKLFF; cdr3_nt: TGTGCCAGCACCCTTCGAACGTGGGGTGAAAAACTGTTTTTT
d_call: NA; j_call: TRBJ2-7; cdr3_length: 12; v_call: TRBV7-2; clone_size: NA; cdr3_aa: CASRMSSYEQYF; cdr3_nt: TGTGCCAGCAGGATGAGCTCCTACGAGCAGTACTTC
d_call: TRBD1; j_call: TRBJ1-4; cdr3_length: 13; v_call: TRBV28; clone_size: NA; cdr3_aa: CASTGTVNEKLFF; cdr3_nt: TGTGCCAGCACAGGGACAGTAAATGAAAAACTGTTTTTT
d_call: NA; j_call: TRBJ2-7; cdr3_length: 14; v_call: TRBV13; clone_size: NA; cdr3_aa: CASSSTLGGNEQYF; cdr3_nt: TGTGCCAGCAGCTCCACACTGGGAGGAAACGAGCAGTACTTC
d_call: NA; j_call: TRBJ1-1; cdr3_length: 15; v_call: TRBV30; clone_size: NA; cdr3_aa: CAWRTTDMKDTEAFF; cdr3_nt: TGTGCCTGGAGAACAACAGACATGAAGGACACTGAAGCTTTCTTT
d_call: NA; j_call: TRBJ2-1; cdr3_length: 14; v_call: TRBV6-1; clone_size: NA; cdr3_aa: CASSAYLKGDEQFF; cdr3_nt: TGTGCCAGCAGTGCGTACCTAAAGGGGGATGAGCAGTTCTTC
d_call: NA; j_call: TRBJ1-2; cdr3_length: 13; v_call: TRBV7-9; clone_size: few; cdr3_aa: CASVDRLEVGYTF; cdr3_nt: TGTGCCAGCGTAGACCGACTGGAAGTTGGCTACACCTTC
d_call: TRBD1; j_call: TRBJ2-7; cdr3_length: 17; v_call: TRBV7-8; clone_size: few; cdr3_aa: CASSVGGGTGSSYEQYF; cdr3_nt: TGTGCCAGCAGCGTCGGGGGCGGGACAGGGAGCTCCTACGAGCAGTACTTC
d_call: TRBD2; j_call: TRBJ2-7; cdr3_length: 17; v_call: TRBV25-1; clone_size: NA; cdr3_aa: CASSEWSGGAQTYEQYF; cdr3_nt: TGTGCCAGCAGTGAATGGAGCGGGGGGGCTCAAACCTACGAGCAGTACTTC
d_call: TRBD1; j_call: TRBJ2-1; cdr3_length: 17; v_call: TRBV9; clone_size: NA; cdr3_aa: CASSEKTGTVSYNEQFF; cdr3_nt: TGTGCCAGCAGCGAGAAAACCGGGACAGTCAGTTACAATGAGCAGTTCTTC
d_call: TRBD2; j_call: TRBJ2-2; cdr3_length: 18; v_call: TRBV4-3; clone_size: few; cdr3_aa: CASSQGAGGGSNAGELFF; cdr3_nt: TGCGCCAGCAGCCAAGGAGCCGGCGGCGGGAGTAACGCCGGGGAGCTGTTTTTT
d_call: NA; j_call: TRBJ2-4; cdr3_length: 11; v_call: TRBV20-1; clone_size: NA; cdr3_aa: CSARVGSVQYF; cdr3_nt: TGCAGTGCTAGAGTTGGGAGCGTTCAGTACTTC
d_call: NA; j_call: TRBJ1-4; cdr3_length: 14; v_call: TRBV5-1; clone_size: NA; cdr3_aa: CASSDLGVEEKLFF; cdr3_nt: TGCGCCAGCAGCGATCTCGGGGTCGAGGAAAAACTGTTTTTT
d_call: TRBD2; j_call: TRBJ2-1; cdr3_length: 17; v_call: TRBV5-1; clone_size: NA; cdr3_aa: CASSPRLAGTSYNEQFF; cdr3_nt: TGCGCCAGCAGCCCCCGACTAGCGGGCACTTCCTACAATGAGCAGTTCTTC
d_call: TRBD1; j_call: TRBJ1-1; cdr3_length: 16; v_call: TRBV27; clone_size: NA; cdr3_aa: CASSLSQGAQNTEAFF; cdr3_nt: TGTGCCAGCAGTTTATCCCAGGGGGCTCAGAACACTGAAGCTTTCTTT
d_call: TRBD1; j_call: TRBJ2-3; cdr3_length: 14; v_call: TRBV10-3; clone_size: NA; cdr3_aa: CATELGGYTDTQYF; cdr3_nt: TGTGCCACTGAACTAGGGGGCTACACAGATACGCAGTATTTT
d_call: TRBD2; j_call: TRBJ2-3; cdr3_length: 16; v_call: TRBV28; clone_size: few; cdr3_aa: CASLSFGTSRTDTQYF; cdr3_nt: TGTGCCAGCTTGTCTTTCGGGACTAGTCGCACAGATACGCAGTATTTT
d_call: NA; j_call: TRBJ2-3; cdr3_length: 10; v_call: TRBV29-1; clone_size: few; cdr3_aa: CSVEGDTQYF; cdr3_nt: TGCAGCGTTGAGGGAGATACGCAGTATTTT
d_call: TRBD2; j_call: TRBJ2-7; cdr3_length: 17; v_call: TRBV7-2; clone_size: few; cdr3_aa: CASSLAAGLAGSYEQYF; cdr3_nt: TGTGCCAGCAGCTTAGCGGCGGGACTAGCGGGATCCTACGAGCAGTACTTC
d_call: TRBD1; j_call: TRBJ2-7; cdr3_length: 15; v_call: TRBV29-1; clone_size: NA; cdr3_aa: CSVEEGGTGSYEQYF; cdr3_nt: TGCAGCGTTGAAGAAGGGGGGACAGGTTCCTACGAGCAGTACTTC
d_call: TRBD1; j_call: TRBJ2-7; cdr3_length: 14; v_call: TRBV6-2/TRBV6-3; clone_size: few; cdr3_aa: CASRKQGASYEQYF; cdr3_nt: TGTGCCAGCAGAAAGCAGGGGGCCTCCTACGAGCAGTACTTC
d_call: NA; j_call: TRBJ2-7; cdr3_length: 16; v_call: TRBV10-3; clone_size: NA; cdr3_aa: CATSSWIGTTSYEQYF; cdr3_nt: TGTGCCACCAGTTCATGGATAGGTACGACCTCCTACGAGCAGTACTTC
d_call: TRBD2; j_call: TRBJ2-5; cdr3_length: 14; v_call: TRBV7-2; clone_size: NA; cdr3_aa: CASTTGLATETQYF; cdr3_nt: TGTGCCAGCACAACGGGACTAGCTACGGAGACCCAGTACTTC
d_call: NA; j_call: TRBJ2-5; cdr3_length: 17; v_call: TRBV4-3; clone_size: few; cdr3_aa: CASSQDVGRKRGETQYF; cdr3_nt: TGCGCCAGCAGCCAAGATGTGGGGCGGAAACGGGGAGAGACCCAGTACTTC
d_call: NA; j_call: TRBJ2-1; cdr3_length: 15; v_call: TRBV20-1; clone_size: NA; cdr3_aa: CSARDLQVPYNEQFF; cdr3_nt: TGCAGTGCTAGAGATTTACAGGTACCCTACAATGAGCAGTTCTTC
d_call: TRBD2; j_call: TRBJ2-5; cdr3_length: 15; v_call: TRBV4-1; clone_size: few; cdr3_aa: CASSQEAGVTETQYF; cdr3_nt: TGCGCCAGCAGCCAGGAAGCGGGAGTTACGGAGACCCAGTACTTC
d_call: TRBD1; j_call: TRBJ2-7; cdr3_length: 13; v_call: TRBV24-1; clone_size: NA; cdr3_aa: CATSRGSSYEQYF; cdr3_nt: TGTGCCACCAGCAGGGGGTCCTCCTACGAGCAGTACTTC
d_call: NA; j_call: TRBJ2-7; cdr3_length: 15; v_call: TRBV29-1; clone_size: many; cdr3_aa: CSVEVLGKWSYEQYF; cdr3_nt: TGCAGCGTTGAGGTCCTCGGAAAGTGGTCCTACGAGCAGTACTTC
d_call: NA; j_call: TRBJ1-5; cdr3_length: 14; v_call: TRBV20-1; clone_size: NA; cdr3_aa: CSATNGADNQPQHF; cdr3_nt: TGCAGTGCCACGAATGGGGCAGACAATCAGCCCCAGCATTTT
d_call: NA; j_call: TRBJ2-7; cdr3_length: 12; v_call: TRBV7-2; clone_size: NA; cdr3_aa: CASSSSADRRYF; cdr3_nt: TGTGCCAGCAGCTCCTCCGCGGATCGGCGGTACTTC
d_call: NA; j_call: TRBJ1-4; cdr3_length: 13; v_call: TRBV29-1; clone_size: NA; cdr3_aa: CSALLTGPEKLFF; cdr3_nt: TGCAGCGCCCTCCTGACCGGACCTGAAAAACTGTTTTTT
d_call: TRBD2; j_call: TRBJ2-1; cdr3_length: 16; v_call: TRBV7-9; clone_size: few; cdr3_aa: CASSLWRGSSYNEQFF; cdr3_nt: TGTGCCAGCAGCTTATGGCGGGGGAGCTCCTACAATGAGCAGTTCTTC
d_call: TRBD1; j_call: TRBJ1-1; cdr3_length: 16; v_call: TRBV12-3/TRBV12-4; clone_size: many; cdr3_aa: CASSPDRGQGNTEAFF; cdr3_nt: TGTGCCAGCAGTCCCGACAGGGGGCAGGGGAACACTGAAGCTTTCTTT
d_call: NA; j_call: TRBJ1-4; cdr3_length: 11; v_call: TRBV7-9; clone_size: NA; cdr3_aa: CASSFGTQLFF; cdr3_nt: TGTGCCAGCAGCTTCGGGACGCAACTGTTTTTT
d_call: NA; j_call: TRBJ2-5; cdr3_length: 15; v_call: TRBV6-1; clone_size: few; cdr3_aa: CASSELALGQETQYF; cdr3_nt: TGTGCCAGCAGTGAACTAGCGTTGGGCCAAGAGACCCAGTACTTC
d_call: NA; j_call: TRBJ1-1; cdr3_length: 14; v_call: TRBV6-2/TRBV6-3; clone_size: NA; cdr3_aa: CASSSLGANTEAFF; cdr3_nt: TGTGCCAGCAGTTCCCTGGGGGCGAACACTGAAGCTTTCTTT
d_call: TRBD2; j_call: TRBJ2-3; cdr3_length: 15; v_call: TRBV2; clone_size: NA; cdr3_aa: CASSEGTSRTDTQYF; cdr3_nt: TGTGCCAGCAGTGAGGGGACTAGCCGCACAGATACGCAGTATTTT
d_call: NA; j_call: TRBJ1-5; cdr3_length: 15; v_call: TRBV6-1; clone_size: NA; cdr3_aa: CASSEGVDSNQPQHF; cdr3_nt: TGTGCCAGCAGTGAAGGTGTGGATAGCAATCAGCCCCAGCATTTT
d_call: TRBD2; j_call: TRBJ2-1; cdr3_length: 15; v_call: TRBV18; clone_size: few; cdr3_aa: CASSPPSSLAGEQFF; cdr3_nt: TGTGCCAGCTCACCACCGAGTAGCTTAGCGGGGGAGCAGTTCTTC
d_call: TRBD1; j_call: TRBJ2-7; cdr3_length: 13; v_call: TRBV7-2; clone_size: once; cdr3_aa: CASSFAGGIEQYF; cdr3_nt: TGTGCCAGCAGCTTCGCAGGGGGAATCGAGCAGTACTTC
d_call: NA; j_call: TRBJ2-7; cdr3_length: 16; v_call: TRBV5-1; clone_size: NA; cdr3_aa: CASIILLNDLSHEQYF; cdr3_nt: TGCGCCAGCATAATCCTTTTGAACGATTTGTCCCACGAGCAGTACTTC